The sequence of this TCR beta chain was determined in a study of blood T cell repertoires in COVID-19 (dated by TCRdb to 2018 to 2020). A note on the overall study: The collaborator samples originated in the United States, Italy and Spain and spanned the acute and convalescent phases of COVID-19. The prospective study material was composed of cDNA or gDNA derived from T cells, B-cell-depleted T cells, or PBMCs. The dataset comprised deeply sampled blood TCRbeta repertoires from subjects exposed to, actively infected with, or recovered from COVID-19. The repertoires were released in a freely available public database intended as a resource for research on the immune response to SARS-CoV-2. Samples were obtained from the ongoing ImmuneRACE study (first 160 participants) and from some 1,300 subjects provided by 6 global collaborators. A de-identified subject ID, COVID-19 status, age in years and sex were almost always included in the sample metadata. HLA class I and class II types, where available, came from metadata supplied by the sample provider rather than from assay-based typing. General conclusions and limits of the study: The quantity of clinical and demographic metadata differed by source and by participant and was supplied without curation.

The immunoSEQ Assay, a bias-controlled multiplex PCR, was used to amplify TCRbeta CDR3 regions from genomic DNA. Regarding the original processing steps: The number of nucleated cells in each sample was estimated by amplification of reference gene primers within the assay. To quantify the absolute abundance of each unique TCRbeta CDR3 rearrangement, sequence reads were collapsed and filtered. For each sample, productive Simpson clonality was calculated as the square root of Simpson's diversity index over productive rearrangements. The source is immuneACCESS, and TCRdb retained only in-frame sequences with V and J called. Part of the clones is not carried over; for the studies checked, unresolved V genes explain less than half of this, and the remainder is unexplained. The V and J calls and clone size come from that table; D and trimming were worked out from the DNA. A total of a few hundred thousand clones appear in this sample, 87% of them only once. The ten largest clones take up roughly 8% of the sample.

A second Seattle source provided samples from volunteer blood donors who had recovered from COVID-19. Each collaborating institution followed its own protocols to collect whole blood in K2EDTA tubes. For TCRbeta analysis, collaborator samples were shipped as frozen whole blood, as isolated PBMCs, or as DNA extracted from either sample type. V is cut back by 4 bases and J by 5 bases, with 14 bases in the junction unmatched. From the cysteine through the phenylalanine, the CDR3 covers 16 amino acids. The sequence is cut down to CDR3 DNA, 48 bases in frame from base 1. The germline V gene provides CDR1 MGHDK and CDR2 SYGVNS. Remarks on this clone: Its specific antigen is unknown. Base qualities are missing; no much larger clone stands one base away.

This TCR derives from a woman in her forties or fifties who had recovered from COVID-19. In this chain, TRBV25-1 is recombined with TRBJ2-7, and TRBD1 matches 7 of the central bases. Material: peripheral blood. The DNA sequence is TGTGCCAGCAGTGCCTATACAGGTATTCAGGGGGACGAGCAGTACTTC. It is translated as CASSAYTGIQGDEQYF.